This T cell receptor beta chain originates from a study of Ad26.COV2.S vaccination and SARS-CoV-2 variants (dated by TCRdb to the early 2020s). Notes on the research overall: TCRbeta repertoire sequencing served as the tool for gauging how specific and how broad the SARS-CoV-2-reactive T cell receptors were following Ad26.COV2.S vaccination. The TCR-sequenced set comprised around 32 samples: some 20 Ad26.COV2.S vaccine recipients, 5 placebo recipients and 8 SARS-CoV-2 convalescent individuals. General conclusions and limits of the study: Higher spike-specific TCR breadth was observed in Ad26.COV2.S recipients than in placebo recipients (P = 0.0014). Vaccine and placebo recipients had similar non-spike TCR breadth, a finding consistent with the vaccine containing only spike. After vaccination, spike-specific CD8+ and CD4+ T cell responses were reported to show substantial breadth. The authors noted that total T cell responses may have been underestimated by the TCR breadth and depth analyses.

The germline V gene gives CDR1 as MNHEY and CDR2 as SVGAGI. The CDR3 runs 13 residues from the cysteine to the phenylalanine. Only the CDR3 DNA stays, 39 bases, in frame from base 1. V is clipped by 6 bases and J by 2 bases, and the sequence between their germline boundaries is 10 bases long. Read against the paper, the sample's time point label means: individuals recovered from natural SARS-CoV-2 infection. Remarks on this clone: The antigen it recognizes is unknown. No much larger clone is present one base from it, and per-base qualities are unavailable.

The immunoSEQ Assay was the method used to sequence TCRbeta CDR3 regions. After extraction, genomic DNA underwent amplification by bias-controlled multiplex PCR, followed by high-throughput sequencing. The paper's processing steps were these. To quantify the absolute abundance of every unique TCRbeta CDR3 region, sequences were collapsed and filtered. T cell fraction was estimated by normalizing TCRbeta template counts to usable DNA, with usable DNA measured through amplification of reference genes found in all nucleated cells. Repertoire TCRs were annotated as SARS-CoV-2-specific by exact matching of V gene, CDR3 amino acid sequence and J gene to a known reactive TCR set. MIRA supplied the reference SARS-CoV-2 TCR set, which was filtered for enrichment in COVID-19-positive ImmuneCODE repertoires so that public or cross-reactive TCRs were removed. Using the MIRA antigens, annotated TCRs were further analysed by specific ORF or by position within an ORF. Breadth was defined as annotated unique rearrangements over total unique productive rearrangements; depth was the summed frequency of those rearrangements. Two-sided Wilcoxon rank-sum tests were used to compare TCR breadth between groups. As stored in TCRdb, this immuneACCESS dataset retains in-frame rearrangements with V and J assigned. A fraction of the clones does not appear; measured against another copy, unresolved V genes explain less than half of the discrepancy, and the remainder lacks a known reason. V and J calls and clone size are as listed in that table; D and trimming were resolved from the DNA. This sample gives about 350,000 clones in total; 90% to 95% of them show up just once. The top ten clones comprise 3% to 5% of the sample.

The chain employs TRBV6-5 and TRBJ1-2; a weak D assignment points to TRBD1 (6 bases agree). The sample was peripheral blood, taken after recovery from COVID-19. The TCR was taken from a human donor who had recovered from COVID-19. The DNA reads as follows: TGTGCCAGCAGCGTCGACAGGAACTATGGCTACACCTTC. Translated, it reads CASSVDRNYGYTF.